The T cell receptor (beta chain) described here comes from a study of T cell responses to AZD1222 COVID-19 vaccine. CDR3 length equals 13 residues. Trimming pared 3 bases from V and 3 bases from J, leaving 12 bases between. The germline CDR1 and CDR2 sequences are SQVTM and ANQGSEA. The study, taken as a whole, reports: Regions 160-218 and 743-854 held dominance among vaccine-associated CD4 TCRs, which spanned spike. The breadth and depth of Spike-specific TCRs increased once two AZD1222 doses had been given. Close to half of spike-specific TCRs reportedly recognize unmutated variant regions.

Note on this clone: The antigen is not known.

Clones were read by immunoSEQ multiplex PCR, and TCRdb kept only the in-frame ones, dropping some. Among about 140,000 clones listed, 93% were seen once. This clonotype was obtained from an adult in good health. Source: peripheral blood, taken on day 0 of MenACWY control vaccination. The J gene is TRBJ2-7, the V gene TRBV29-1; D is perhaps TRBD1 (8 bases). CDR3 DNA: TGCAGCGTTGAGACAGGGGAGGGCTACGAGCAGTACTTC. The encoded protein is CSVETGEGYEQYF.